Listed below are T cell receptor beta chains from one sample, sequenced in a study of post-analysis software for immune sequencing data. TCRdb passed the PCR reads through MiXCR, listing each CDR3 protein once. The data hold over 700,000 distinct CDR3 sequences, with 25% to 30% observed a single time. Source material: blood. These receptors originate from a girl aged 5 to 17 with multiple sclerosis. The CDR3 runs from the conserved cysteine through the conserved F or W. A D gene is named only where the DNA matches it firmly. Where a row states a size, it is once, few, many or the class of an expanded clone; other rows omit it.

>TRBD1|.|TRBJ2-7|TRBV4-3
CASSQTQGAHEQYF
TGCGCCAGCAGCCAAACCCAGGGGGCCCACGAGCAGTACTTC
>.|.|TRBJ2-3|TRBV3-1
CASSQVLQGSSINTQYF
TGTGCCAGCAGCCAAGTTCTGCAGGGTTCATCCATTAATACGCAGTATTTT
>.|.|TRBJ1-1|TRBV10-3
CAISAFRELDTEAFF
TGTGCCATCAGTGCTTTCCGGGAGCTCGACACTGAAGCTTTCTTT
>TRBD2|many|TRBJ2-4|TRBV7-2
CASSPLTSGGLLAKNIQYF
TGTGCCAGCAGCCCGCTGACTAGCGGGGGACTGCTAGCCAAAAACATTCAGTACTTC
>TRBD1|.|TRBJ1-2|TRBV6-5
CASKRGQVDGYTF
TGTGCCAGCAAAAGGGGGCAGGTTGATGGCTACACCTTC
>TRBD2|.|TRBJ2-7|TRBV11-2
CASSPAAGAGTIYEQYF
TGTGCCAGCAGTCCGGCGGCGGGCGCCGGGACTATCTACGAGCAGTACTTC
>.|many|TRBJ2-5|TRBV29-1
CSVGPAQETQYF
TGCAGCGTTGGGCCAGCGCAAGAGACCCAGTACTTC
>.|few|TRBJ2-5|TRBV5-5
CASSLVWPQETQYF
TGTGCCAGCAGCTTGGTTTGGCCCCAAGAGACCCAGTACTTC
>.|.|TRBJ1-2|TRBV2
CASSPRGPSPGYTF
TGTGCCAGCAGTCCCCGGGGACCCTCGCCTGGCTACACCTTC
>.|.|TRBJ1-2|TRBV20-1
CSAGGGDPEIFGYGYTF
TGCAGTGCTGGGGGAGGAGACCCAGAGATATTTGGGTATGGCTACACCTTC
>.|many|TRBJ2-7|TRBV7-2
CASSLTGRGEQYF
TGTGCCAGCAGCTTAACCGGTCGGGGCGAGCAGTACTTC
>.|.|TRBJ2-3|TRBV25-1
CASSSGNTDTQYF
TGTGCCAGCAGTAGCGGAAACACAGATACGCAGTATTTT
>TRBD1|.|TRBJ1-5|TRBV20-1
CSARWEGQGGNQPQHF
TGCAGTGCTAGGTGGGAGGGGCAGGGGGGCAATCAGCCCCAGCATTTT
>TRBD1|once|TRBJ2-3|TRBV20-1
CSAWVSEGAQGDAQYF
TGCAGTGCTTGGGTATCAGAGGGGGCGCAGGGAGATGCGCAGTATTTT
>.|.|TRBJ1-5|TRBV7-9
CASSPSGAGDQPQHF
TGTGCCAGCAGCCCATCGGGGGCCGGAGATCAGCCCCAGCATTTT
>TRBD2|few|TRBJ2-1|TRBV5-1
CASSTPIFGTSGGSESRSEQFF
TGCGCCAGCAGCACCCCGATATTTGGGACTAGCGGGGGATCGGAAAGTCGGAGTGAGCAGTTCTTC
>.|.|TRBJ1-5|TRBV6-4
CASSASLGNQPQHF
TGTGCCAGCAGTGCCTCGCTGGGGAATCAGCCCCAGCATTTT
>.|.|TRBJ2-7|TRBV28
CASRATSPTYEQYF
TGTGCCAGCAGAGCGACGAGCCCCACCTACGAGCAGTACTTC
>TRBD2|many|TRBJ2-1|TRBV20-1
CSARGRETTYNEQFF
TGCAGTGCTAGGGGGAGGGAGACTACTTACAATGAGCAGTTCTTC
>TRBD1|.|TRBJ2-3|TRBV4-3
CASSQDLDRARTDTQYF
TGCGCCAGCAGCCAAGATTTGGACAGGGCCCGCACAGATACGCAGTATTTT
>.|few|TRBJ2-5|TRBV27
CASSPQVRVEQYF
TGTGCCAGCAGTCCCCAGGTACGGGTGGAGCAGTACTTC
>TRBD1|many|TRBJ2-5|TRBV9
CASSVSGTGEETQYF
TGTGCCAGCAGCGTATCTGGGACAGGGGAAGAGACCCAGTACTTC
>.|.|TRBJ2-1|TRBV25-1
CASSRDNQPNEQFF
TGTGCCAGCAGCCGGGACAATCAGCCGAATGAGCAGTTCTTC
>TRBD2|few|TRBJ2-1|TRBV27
CASSLWAGGRDEQFF
TGTGCCAGCAGTTTATGGGCGGGGGGCCGCGATGAGCAGTTCTTC
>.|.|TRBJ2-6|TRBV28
CASSLRGSGGANVLTF
TGTGCCAGCAGTTTAAGAGGAAGTGGCGGGGCCAACGTCCTGACTTTC
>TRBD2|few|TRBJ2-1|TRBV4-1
CASSQGLAGGIEQFF
TGCGCCAGCAGCCAAGGATTAGCGGGGGGAATCGAGCAGTTCTTC
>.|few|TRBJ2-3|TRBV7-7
CASSHEISGSTDTQYF
TGTGCCAGCAGCCACGAAATCAGCGGTAGCACAGATACGCAGTATTTT
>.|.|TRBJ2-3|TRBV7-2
CASILEGRTDTQYF
.
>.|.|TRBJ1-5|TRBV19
CASSIEGHGNQPQHF
TGTGCCAGTAGTATAGAGGGACACGGCAATCAGCCCCAGCATTTT